This TCR beta chain was sequenced in a study of neurological immune-mediated disorders. The CDR3 has 13 amino acids. V was cut by 1 base and J by 4 bases, with 6 bases left in between. Germline-derived CDR1 and CDR2 are MNHNY and SVGAGI (reference sequence). This clonotype was found many times. One entry per CDR3 protein, called by TCRdb with MiXCR from the 5' RACE reads. This sample has around 48,000 distinct CDR3 sequences, with 9% to 12% found just once. V is TRBV6-6 and J is TRBJ2-3; D not certain. The material sequenced was PBMCs. This TCR was sampled from a woman aged 35 to 49 with HTLV-1-associated myelopathy (HAM/TSP). The CDR3 nucleotides are TGTGCCAGCAGTTACTTTGGGGCAGATACGCAGTATTTT. The encoded protein is CASSYFGADTQYF.